These 25 T cell receptor beta chains were sequenced from one sample in a study of neoadjuvant anti-PD-1 for oral cavity cancer. Assay used: immunoSEQ multiplex PCR; TCRdb lists only in-frame clones, some missing. The sample contains roughly 40,000 clones, 77% of which appear only once. Time point specified: after neoadjuvant nivolumab, at surgical resection. Sequencing was performed on PBMCs, taken after nivolumab (anti-PD-1) treatment. Receptors originate from a person between 40 and 79 years old with oral cavity squamous cell carcinoma.

This clone occurred once. This sequence joins TRBV7-9 and TRBJ1-2; possible D gene TRBD1, 6 bases. V dropped 1 base and J dropped 3 bases, with 9 bases sitting between them. Germline CDR1 and CDR2: SEHNR and FQNEAQ (reference sequence). The CDR3 is 14 residues long. The CDR3 sequence: CASSLDRADYGYTF. CDR3 bases: TGTGCCAGCAGCTTAGACAGGGCGGACTATGGCTACACCTTC.

The chain couples TRBV7-8 to TRBJ1-5; 7 bases agree with TRBD1. Unmatched junction bases numbered 10, after V lost 0 bases and J lost 5 bases. Germline CDR1 is SGHVS and CDR2 is FQNEAQ. The CDR3 sequence is 17 residues long. Here the CDR3 DNA reads TGTGCCAGCAGCTTAGCCCCCATCGGGACAGTCGATCAGCCCCAGCATTTT. Translating gives CASSLAPIGTVDQPQHF.

V gene TRBV19 combines with J gene TRBJ2-3, with D unclear. Germline loops: CDR1 LNHDA, CDR2 SQIVND (reference sequence). This CDR3 region has 14 residues. Deletions cut 3 bases from V and 1 base from J, with 8 bases between. CDR3: CASSILGRTDTQYF. CDR3 DNA sequence: TGTGCCAGTAGTATCTTAGGACGCACAGATACGCAGTATTTT.

This sequence joins TRBV4-1 and TRBJ2-5; 8 bases are a match to TRBD1. The J segment lost 5 bases and the V segment lost 3 bases, leaving 8 bases of the junction unmatched. The CDR3 loop spans 15 amino acids. The germline gives CDR1 MGHRA, CDR2 YSYEKL. The CDR3 is CASSHRLGTGETQYF. The CDR3 nucleotides are TGCGCCAGCAGCCACCGCCTAGGGACAGGCGAGACCCAGTACTTC.

V gene TRBV6-1 combines with J gene TRBJ1-2; a possible D gene is TRBD1 (6 bases). The germline V gene encodes CDR1 MNHNS and CDR2 SASEGT. The CDR3 runs 13 residues. V lost 3 bases and J lost 6, with 11 bases in between. CDR3 region: CASSERGRDGYTF. The CDR3 region has the DNA TGTGCCAGCAGTGAGAGGGGGAGGGATGGCTACACCTTC.

Remarks on this clone: No DNA is shown, since the ends of the CDR3 on it are uncertain; the CDR3 is the one TCRdb lists. The CDR3 spells CASSSSPGGTESPLHF. The chain couples TRBV6-5 to TRBJ1-6; the D call TRBD1 from the table was never checked on the DNA. Germline V gene lookup returns CDR1 MNHEY and CDR2 SVGAGI. The CDR3 has 16 amino acids, counting both end residues.

The V gene is TRBV9, the J gene TRBJ1-1, with D tentatively TRBD1 (6 bases). CDR1 is SGDLS and CDR2 is YYNGEE in the germline V gene. The CDR3 length is 15 residues. V gave up 0 bases and J gave up 3 bases, with 12 bases separating them. In nucleotides, the CDR3 is TGTGCCAGCAGCGTAGTATTGGGGGCCGACACTGAAGCTTTCTTT. Its translation is CASSVVLGADTEAFF.

The chain joins TRBV5-1 to TRBJ2-7; weak D call: TRBD2 (6 bases). In germline, CDR1 is SGHRS, CDR2 YFSETQ. With 4 bases removed from V and 2 bases from J, the gap between germline ends came to 16 bases. The CDR3 contains 15 residues. CDR3 in amino acids: CASSPLGTDPYEQYF. In DNA, the CDR3 is TGCGCCAGCAGCCCGCTCGGGACTGATCCCTACGAGCAGTACTTC.

The CDR3 DNA sequence: TGTGCCAGCAGGGGGCAGCTGAACACCGGGGAGCTGTTTTTT. Encoded protein: CASRGQLNTGELFF. V usage is TRBV7-8 and J usage is TRBJ2-2; the D gene is possibly TRBD1 (5 bases). Between the trimmed V and J ends, which lost 6 bases and 1 base, there was a span of 9 bases. This CDR3 region has 14 residues. Germline V lookup: CDR1 SGHVS, CDR2 FQNEAQ.

The V and J genes are TRBV5-1 and TRBJ1-5; D may be TRBD1 (5 bases). Trimming removed 3 bases from V and 2 bases from J, with 18 bases in between. This CDR3 is 17 amino acids long. CDR1 and CDR2 from the germline V gene are SGHRS and YFSETQ. The CDR3 sequence: CASSSGGGSGRNQPQHF. The CDR3 DNA follows: TGCGCCAGCAGCTCCGGGGGAGGAAGCGGTCGCAATCAGCCCCAGCATTTT.

A remark on this clone: The same CDR3 can be traced to other DNA sequences in this sample. The chain employs TRBV2 and TRBJ2-7; the D gene is possibly TRBD1 (5 bases). Germline V gene data show CDR1 as SNHLY and CDR2 as FYNNEI. The CDR3 loop spans 14 amino acids. V shed 2 bases and J shed 2 bases, with 10 bases lying between them. CDR3 nucleotides: TGTGCCAGCAGTGAACAGGGAATAACCTACGAGCAGTACTTC. Protein sequence: CASSEQGITYEQYF.

The rearrangement uses TRBV5-1 and TRBJ2-1; D unclear. Trimming shortened V by 4 bases and J by 0 bases, and 11 bases separated the two germline ends. The V gene's germline CDR1 is SGHRS and CDR2 YFSETQ. This CDR3 contains 15 residues. The CDR3 here is CASSPPADSYNEQFF. In nucleotides, the CDR3 is TGCGCCAGCAGCCCGCCCGCTGACTCCTACAATGAGCAGTTCTTC.

In this sample, this clone turned up once. The chain is built from TRBV6-5 and TRBJ1-4; D might be TRBD1 (6 bases). There are 15 residues in the CDR3. The V and J ends lost 4 bases and 0 bases respectively, with 9 bases between them. CDR1 and CDR2 from the germline V gene are MNHEY and SVGAGI. The CDR3: CASSSRTATNEKLFF. The CDR3 DNA is TGTGCCAGCAGTTCGAGGACAGCAACTAATGAAAAACTGTTTTTT.

The V gene is TRBV6-1, the J gene TRBJ1-1; no reliable D call. Deletions cut 2 bases from V and 7 bases from J, with 11 bases between. The V gene's germline CDR1 is MNHNS and CDR2 SASEGT. The CDR3 length is 13 residues. CDR3: CASSEKGRIEAFF. Written as DNA, the CDR3 is TGTGCCAGCAGTGAAAAGGGCCGGATTGAAGCTTTCTTT.

The chain joins TRBV28 to TRBJ1-3; D gene ambiguous. The germline V gene has CDR1 MDHEN and CDR2 SYDVKM. The V and J ends lost 4 bases and 0 bases respectively, with 16 bases between them. CDR3 length equals 17 residues. The CDR3 protein is CASSSTRRLRSGNTIYF. The CDR3 coding sequence is TGTGCCAGCAGTTCCACTCGACGGCTTCGCTCTGGAAACACCATATATTTT.

V is TRBV15 and J is TRBJ1-5, with D possibly TRBD1 on 6 matching bases. The ends were cut back, 5 bases at V and 5 bases at J, with 13 bases in the middle. In germline, CDR1 is LNHNV, CDR2 YYDKDF (reference sequence). This CDR3 spans 14 amino acids. CDR3 region: CATSQTGSDQPQHF. DNA for the CDR3: TGTGCCACCAGCCAAACAGGGTCAGATCAGCCCCAGCATTTT.

This chain uses TRBV4-2 with TRBJ1-2, with D maybe TRBD1 (5 bases). The CDR3 runs to 15 residues. V shed 4 bases and J shed 0 bases, with 12 bases lying between them. Germline V gene sequence: CDR1 LGHNA, CDR2 YNFKEQ. This CDR3 is CASSLQDTANYGYTF. The DNA for the CDR3 is TGTGCCAGCAGCCTCCAGGACACAGCTAACTATGGCTACACCTTC.

This clone was counted a few times. The V and J genes are TRBV7-9 and TRBJ1-5; weak D call: TRBD1 (6 bases). CDR1 and CDR2 (germline): SEHNR, FQNEAQ (reference sequence). The CDR3 is made up of 11 amino acids. The V and J ends lost 8 bases and 6 bases respectively, with 8 bases between them. This CDR3 reads CASGDTQPQHF. The CDR3 coding sequence is TGTGCCAGCGGGGACACTCAGCCCCAGCATTTT.

The chain employs TRBV10-3 and TRBJ2-1, with D perhaps given as TRBD1 or TRBD2 (5 bases each). Looked up from germline, CDR1 is ENHRY and CDR2 is SYGVKD. The CDR3 sequence is 13 residues long. Trimming shortened V by 3 bases and J by 4 bases, and 7 bases separated the two germline ends. CDR3 in amino acids: CAISDGAYNEQFF. The CDR3 region has the DNA TGTGCCATCAGTGACGGGGCGTACAATGAGCAGTTCTTC.

The CDR3 nucleotides read TGTGCCAGCGGGACGGACAGGGCTGGAAACACCATATATTTT. This encodes CASGTDRAGNTIYF. The chain employs TRBV25-1 and TRBJ1-3; TRBD1 matches at 8 bases. Germline CDR1 MGHDK, CDR2 SYGVNS. The CDR3 runs to 14 residues. J lost 2 bases, V lost 8 bases, and 5 bases had no gene match.

The rearrangement uses TRBV11-2 and TRBJ2-5; D not resolved. V was cut by 5 bases and J by 2 bases, with 15 bases left in between. Germline CDR1 and CDR2: SGHAT and FQNNGV. CDR3 length: 15 amino acids. This CDR3 is CASSARSQSQETQYF. CDR3 nucleotide sequence: TGTGCCAGCAGCGCGAGGTCCCAATCACAAGAGACCCAGTACTTC.

This clone appeared once. This chain uses TRBV11-2 with TRBJ2-5; 7 bases are shared with TRBD2. Germline lookup yields CDR1 SGHAT and CDR2 FQNNGV. With V trimmed by 6 bases and J by 5 bases, 9 bases remained unmatched. This CDR3 is built from 14 residues. In DNA form, the CDR3 reads TGTGCCAGCAGTTCTCGGGGAGGGTGGGAGACCCAGTACTTC. This sequence encodes CASSSRGGWETQYF.

This chain connects TRBV11-3 to TRBJ2-6, with D perhaps TRBD1 or TRBD2 (5 bases each). The CDR3 is 16 residues long. Between the trimmed V and J ends, which lost 1 base and 2 bases, there was a span of 9 bases. CDR1 is SGHNT and CDR2 is YENEEA in the germline V gene. In DNA, the CDR3 is TGTGCCAGCAGCTTAGGTCTGGGGGCTGGGGCCAACGTCCTGACTTTC. It encodes CASSLGLGAGANVLTF.

This chain connects TRBV7-2 to TRBJ1-6, with 7 bases lining up with TRBD1. V trimming: 5 bases; J trimming: 3 bases; junction bases outside the gene matches: 4. The CDR3 covers 15 residues. Germline lookup yields CDR1 SGHTA and CDR2 FQGNSA. The CDR3 protein is CASSPRGSYNSPLHF. The CDR3 DNA is TGTGCCAGCAGCCCCAGGGGGAGCTATAATTCACCCCTCCACTTT.

This clone has only a few counts. This chain connects TRBV10-2 to TRBJ1-1, with a tentative D call TRBD1 (6 bases). CDR1 and CDR2 (germline): WSHSY, SAAADI. The V end was cut by 6 bases, the J end by 7 bases, with 12 bases between. The CDR3 extends over 12 amino acids. The CDR3 DNA follows: TGCGCCAGCAGGACAGGAGGAGGTGAAGCTTTCTTT. This sequence encodes CASRTGGGEAFF.